This T cell receptor beta chain was captured in a study of blood T cell repertoires in COVID-19. The overall study: Collection of acute and convalescent COVID-19 samples took place in the United States, Italy and Spain. T cells, B-cell-depleted T cells, or PBMCs provided the cDNA or gDNA that served as material.

In the source study's methods: Nucleated cell counts were estimated from reference gene primer amplification. Assay: immunoSEQ multiplex PCR; the TCRdb copy retains only in-frame clones and omits some. V and J calls and clone size are given by that table; D and trimming were obtained from the DNA. The sample yields a few hundred thousand clones, roughly 89% seen once. Cohort assignment relied on participant-reported clinical history. The sequenced sample consisted of PBMCs or T cells enriched from blood (not recorded which). This TCR was sampled from a woman in her 50s who had recovered from COVID-19.

CDR3 region: CASRRRRLSQETQYF. The CDR3 coding sequence is TGTGCCAGCCGTCGGAGGCGCCTCTCCCAAGAGACCCAGTACTTC. The rearrangement links TRBV6-5 to TRBJ2-5; maybe TRBD2 (5 bases). Germline V gene data show CDR1 as MNHEY and CDR2 as SVGAGI. The CDR3 runs 15 residues. Trimming removed 8 bases at V and 1 base at J, with 17 bases between.